This entry lists 2 T cell receptor beta chains sequenced from one sample in a study of T cell clonality in common variable immunodeficiency. Assay: immunoSEQ multiplex PCR; the TCRdb copy retains only in-frame clones and omits some. The specimen has about 45,000 clones, none found just once. The specimen sequenced was peripheral blood mononuclear cells. The receptors here all came from a person aged 18-70 years in good health.

This clone was seen many times. The read gets to within 3 residues of the CDR3 end, and the germline J gene fills in the rest. V usage is TRBV2 and J usage is TRBJ1-5, with D possibly TRBD1 on 6 matching bases. The V end was cut by 5 bases, the J end by 2 bases, with 22 bases between. Looked up from germline, CDR1 is SNHLY and CDR2 is FYNNEI. CDR3 length: 18 residues. The CDR3 protein is CASSHRDKALLRNQPQHF. Partial CDR3 DNA: TGTGCCAGCAGTCACCGGGACAAGGCCCTCTTGCGCAATCAGCCC.

This clone appeared many times. With the read ending 3 residues before the CDR3 end, the germline J gene is used to fill in that end. The chain carries TRBV10-1 and TRBJ1-1, with D possibly TRBD1 on 6 matching bases. The CDR3 extends over 15 amino acids. Germline loops: CDR1 WNHNN, CDR2 SYGVQD (reference sequence). Trimming cost V 5 bases and J 0 bases, with 13 bases left between them. CDR3 sequence: CASSRPGHLNTEAFF. The covered CDR3 bases are TGCGCCAGCAGTAGGCCGGGACACCTGAACACTGAA.